Listed here is a single T cell receptor (beta chain). Its antigen is not identified. These data originate in a study of OX40 agonist ivuxolimab in advanced cancers. About the study: Eligibility admitted prior anti-PD-1, anti-PD-L1 or anti-CTLA-4 therapy; roughly 37% had some.

Libraries were prepared by immunoSEQ multiplex PCR; TCRdb keeps only in-frame clonotypes and omits some of them. In the table there are more than 15,000 clones, over 65% of which are singletons. Study results and caveats: Expanded clones belonging to CD8+ T cells outnumbered, on average, those of CD4+.

CDR1 is SGDLS and CDR2 is YYNGEE in the germline V gene. The germline V and J ends were trimmed by 2 bases and 0 bases, with 6 bases remaining between them. This CDR3 spans 13 amino acids. Blood sampling was done at baseline, cycle 4 day 1, and cycle 7 day 1. V usage is TRBV9 and J usage is TRBJ2-7, with no clear D. Here the sequenced sample was CD4+ or CD8+ T cells sorted from blood, taken in a trial of the OX40 agonist ivuxolimab. The clonotype was recovered from an adult with an advanced solid tumor such as melanoma, head and neck, liver or kidney cancer. This chain's CDR3 is CASSVDHSYEQYF. DNA for the CDR3: TGTGCCAGCAGCGTCGACCACTCCTACGAGCAGTACTTC. Together with reference TRBV9 and TRBJ2-7, the CDR3 gives the full variable domain: DSGVTQTPKHLITATGQRVTLRCSPRSGDLSVYWYQQSLDQGLQFLIQYYNGEERAKGNILERFSAQQFPDLHSELNLSSLELGDSALYFCASSVDHSYEQYFGPGTRLTVT.